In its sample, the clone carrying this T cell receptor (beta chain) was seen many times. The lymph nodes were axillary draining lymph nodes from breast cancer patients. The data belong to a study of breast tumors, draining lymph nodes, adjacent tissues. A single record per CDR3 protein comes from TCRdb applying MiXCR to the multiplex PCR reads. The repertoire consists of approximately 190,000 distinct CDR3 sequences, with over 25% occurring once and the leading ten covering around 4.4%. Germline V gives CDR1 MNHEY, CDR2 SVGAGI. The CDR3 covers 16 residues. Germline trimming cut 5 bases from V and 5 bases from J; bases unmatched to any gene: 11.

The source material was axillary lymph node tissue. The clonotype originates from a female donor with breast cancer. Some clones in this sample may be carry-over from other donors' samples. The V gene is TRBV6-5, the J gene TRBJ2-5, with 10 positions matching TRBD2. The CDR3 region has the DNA TGTGCCAGCAGTAACAACCCGGGACTAGCGACCGAGACCCAGTACTTC. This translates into CASSNNPGLATETQYF.